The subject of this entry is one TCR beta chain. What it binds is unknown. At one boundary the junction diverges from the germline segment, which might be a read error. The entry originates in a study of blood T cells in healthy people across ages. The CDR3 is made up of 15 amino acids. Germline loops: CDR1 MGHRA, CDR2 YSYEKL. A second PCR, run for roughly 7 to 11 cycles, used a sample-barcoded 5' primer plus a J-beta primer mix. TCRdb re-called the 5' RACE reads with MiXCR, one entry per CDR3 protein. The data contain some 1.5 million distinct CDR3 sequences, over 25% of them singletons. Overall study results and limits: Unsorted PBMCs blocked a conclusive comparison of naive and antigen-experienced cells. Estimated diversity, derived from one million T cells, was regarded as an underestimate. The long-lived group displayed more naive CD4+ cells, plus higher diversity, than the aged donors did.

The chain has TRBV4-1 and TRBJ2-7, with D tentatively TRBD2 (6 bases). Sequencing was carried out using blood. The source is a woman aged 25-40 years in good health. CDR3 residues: CTSSQGRGPAYEQYF. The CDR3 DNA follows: TGCACCAGCAGCCAAGGGCGGGGACCGGCCTACGAGCAGTACTTC.